These 23 T cell receptor beta chains came from one sample sequenced in a study of spatial heterogeneity in lung cancer. Study-level findings and limits: Tracking of tumor mutation counts was seen in expanded intratumoral alpha and beta TCR counts.

Stated time point: sample taken at primary tumor resection. TCRdb processed the 5' RACE reads anew with MiXCR; each CDR3 protein has one entry. The sample records several thousand distinct CDR3 sequences, about 8% being singletons. These receptors' antigens are unknown. The source was lung tumor tissue, collected at surgery. Receptor source: a female donor with early-stage non-small cell lung cancer.

By sample fraction, this clonotype is medium-sized. A library made for alpha chains picked up this beta chain off target, so its size means little. The chain is built from TRBV28 and TRBJ2-2, with no clear D. This CDR3 contains 15 residues. CDR1 and CDR2 (germline): MDHEN, SYDVKM. V lost 2 bases and J lost 5, with 12 bases in between. The CDR3 here is CASSLGIPVTGELFF. As DNA, the CDR3 is TGTGCCAGCAGTTTAGGAATCCCGGTAACCGGGGAGCTGTTTTTT.

This clonotype is labeled medium-sized. As an off-target read in a library built for alpha chains, this beta chain has a frequency of little significance. The rearrangement joins TRBV12-3 or TRBV12-4 to TRBJ1-1; the D gene is possibly TRBD1 (5 bases). Trimming stripped 0 bases from V and 8 bases from J, with 7 bases between. This CDR3 is built from 12 residues. DNA of the CDR3: TGTGCCAGCAGTTTAGCAGGGGCCGAAGCTTTCTTT. This gives the protein CASSLAGAEAFF.

The table lists this clonotype with many counts. Within a library made for alpha chains, this beta chain is off target, and its count is uninformative. This chain links TRBV6-5 with TRBJ1-5, with D possibly TRBD1 on 5 matching bases. Germline assignment: CDR1 MNHEY and CDR2 SVGAGI. The CDR3 extends over 14 amino acids. V lost 6 bases and J lost 2, with 11 bases in between. The CDR3 nucleotides are TGTGCCAGCAGGCCGGGGGGGGGCAATCAGCCCCAGCATTTT. This sequence encodes CASRPGGGNQPQHF.

With regard to this clonotype: This may arise from a read error, as a much more abundant clone is one base away. This beta chain slipped into a library made for alpha chains as a stray read, so its size is not meaningful. The rearrangement uses TRBV20-1 and TRBJ1-6; 8 bases are a match to TRBD1. In germline, CDR1 is DFQATT, CDR2 SNEGSKA (reference sequence). This CDR3 has 15 amino acids. The CDR3 nucleotides read TGCAGTGCTAGGGGGGACAGGAGCTATAATTCACCCCCCCACTTT. This translates into CSARGDRSYNSPPHF.

This clonotype is labeled medium-sized. Being off target in a library aimed at alpha chains, this beta chain has a size of little meaning. The rearrangement joins TRBV7-2 to TRBJ2-1; 9 nucleotides line up with TRBD1. Germline V CDR1 and CDR2: SGHTA, FQGNSA. There are 15 residues in the CDR3. V shed 4 bases, J shed 1 base, and the junction held 2 bases outside the gene matches. In DNA, the CDR3 is TGTGCCAGCAGCTCGGACAGGGGTTCCTACAATGAGCAGTTCTTC. Encoded protein: CASSSDRGSYNEQFF.

In its sample, this clonotype was seen many times. Being off target in a library aimed at alpha chains, this beta chain has a size of little meaning. The chain combines TRBV4-1 with TRBJ2-3; 8 bases agree with TRBD2. V lost 0 bases and J lost 3; bases outside the gene matches: 5. The CDR3 extends over 16 amino acids. The germline CDR1 and CDR2 sequences are MGHRA and YSYEKL. The CDR3 coding sequence is TGCGCCAGCAGCCAAGATCTTCCGGGAGGGACAGATACGCAGTATTTT. Amino acid sequence: CASSQDLPGGTDTQYF.

This clonotype was seen ten or more times. Being off target in a library aimed at alpha chains, this beta chain has a size of little meaning. The chain couples TRBV30 to TRBJ1-1; D unclear. Per germline, CDR1 GTSNPN and CDR2 SVGIG (reference sequence). The V and J ends lost 4 bases and 1 base respectively, with 4 bases between them. There are 11 residues in the CDR3. The CDR3 sequence is CAWTKNTEAFF. The CDR3 DNA follows: TGTGCCTGGACCAAGAACACTGAAGCTTTCTTT.

This clonotype appeared many times. Found in a library prepared for alpha chains, this beta chain is an off-target read, and its abundance has little meaning. V is TRBV29-1 and J is TRBJ2-1, with 7 positions matching TRBD1. The CDR3 spans 12 residues. The V gene end was trimmed by 6 bases and the J gene end by 6 bases; junction bases not matched to a gene: 5. Germline assignment: CDR1 SQVTM and CDR2 ANQGSEA. The CDR3 protein is CSVATGFNEQFF. The CDR3 DNA reads as TGCAGCGTCGCGACAGGGTTCAATGAGCAGTTCTTC.

This clonotype showed up many times. Since it is a stray read in a library aimed at alpha chains, this beta chain has a size that is not meaningful. The chain combines TRBV6-5 with TRBJ2-7; 9 bases line up with TRBD1. Germline V lookup: CDR1 MNHEY, CDR2 SVGAGI. The CDR3 extends over 13 amino acids. V was clipped by 4 bases and J by 6 bases; unmatched bases: 4. CDR3 nucleotides: TGTGCCAGCAGTTCACAGGGGGCGGGCGAGCAGTACTTC. This translates into CASSSQGAGEQYF.

This clonotype qualifies as medium-sized. The library was prepared for alpha chains; this beta chain is a stray read, so its frequency means little. The chain carries TRBV4-3 and TRBJ2-3; perhaps TRBD1 as D (6 bases). Germline CDR1 LGHNA, CDR2 YSLEER. The germline V and J ends were trimmed by 0 bases and 6 bases, with 10 bases remaining between them. The CDR3 consists of 14 residues. The DNA for the CDR3 is TGCGCCAGCAGCCAAGAAGGAACAGGGGATACGCAGTATTTT. It codes for CASSQEGTGDTQYF.

This clonotype was counted at least ten times. A library made for alpha chains picked up this beta chain off target, so its size means little. This chain uses TRBV10-1 with TRBJ1-6; 9 bases line up with TRBD1. The trim removed 6 bases at V and 12 bases at J, leaving 9 bases unmatched. The V gene's germline CDR1 is WNHNN and CDR2 SYGVQD (reference sequence). CDR3 size: 14 residues. CDR3 protein: CASSEQGARIPLHF. CDR3 DNA sequence: TGCGCCAGCAGCGAACAGGGGGCGAGAATACCCCTCCACTTT.

Points on this clonotype: The size of this beta chain means little, since it is a stray read in a library made for alpha chains. The chain joins TRBV10-3 to TRBJ1-1, with TRBD1 matching over 9 bases. J was trimmed by 4 bases and V by 5 bases; bases with no gene match: 8. CDR1 is ENHRY and CDR2 is SYGVKD in the germline V gene. The CDR3 sequence is 15 residues long. CDR3 sequence reads: CAISPQGARATEAFF. CDR3 sequence (DNA): TGTGCCATCAGTCCACAGGGGGCGCGGGCCACTGAAGCTTTCTTT.

This clonotype is medium-sized. In a library made to pick up alpha chains, this beta chain is a stray read with a size that means little. The chain joins TRBV9 to TRBJ2-3, with D possibly TRBD1 on 5 matching bases. Trimming shortened V by 0 bases and J by 0 bases, and 11 bases separated the two germline ends. The germline V gene encodes CDR1 SGDLS and CDR2 YYNGEE. This CDR3 has 16 residues. Written as DNA, the CDR3 is TGTGCCAGCAGCGTAGGTACAGGATCGAGCACAGATACGCAGTATTTT. The encoded protein is CASSVGTGSSTDTQYF.

This clonotype was observed many times. This beta chain came through as a stray read in a library set up for alpha chains, and its size says little. This rearrangement joins TRBV7-2 to TRBJ2-7; possible D gene TRBD1, 7 bases. V lost 2 bases to trimming and J lost 3 bases, with 14 bases between them. This CDR3 spans 15 amino acids. Germline CDR1 reads SGHTA; CDR2 reads FQGNSA. The CDR3 loop reads CASSLRQGGDYEQYF. Here the CDR3 DNA reads TGTGCCAGCAGCTTAAGACAGGGCGGGGACTACGAGCAGTACTTC.

Relative to its sample, this clonotype is medium-sized. Since it is a stray read in a library aimed at alpha chains, this beta chain has a size that is not meaningful. The chain combines TRBV7-6 with TRBJ2-3; possibly TRBD1 for D (6 bases). The V gene's germline CDR1 is SGHVS and CDR2 FNYEAQ. The ends were cut back, 5 bases at V and 1 base at J, with 13 bases in the middle. CDR3 size: 15 residues. In DNA, the CDR3 is TGTGCCAGCAGCGGGGGCAGTCGACGCACAGATACGCAGTATTTT. Translated, it gives CASSGGSRRTDTQYF.

This clonotype is categorized as medium-sized. This beta chain represents an off-target read in a library built for alpha chains; its size is of limited meaning. The V call is TRBV11-2, the J call TRBJ2-1; possibly TRBD1 for D (6 bases). The V and J ends lost 6 bases and 7 bases respectively, with 16 bases between them. CDR3 size: 14 residues. Germline CDR1 and CDR2: SGHAT and FQNNGV. The DNA of the CDR3 is TGTGCCAGCAGTGCGGTCAGAGGGGGAAATGAGCAGTTCTTC. Translated, it gives CASSAVRGGNEQFF.

This clonotype was counted many times. This beta chain represents an off-target read in a library built for alpha chains; its size is of limited meaning. The chain recombines TRBV13 with TRBJ2-1, with TRBD2 as a possible D gene (5 bases). The germline gives CDR1 PRHDT, CDR2 FYEKMQ (reference sequence). This CDR3 spans 15 amino acids. Trimming stripped 1 base from V and 4 bases from J, with 11 bases between. The CDR3 nucleotides read TGTGCCAGCAGCTTAGCTGTGACGGGATACAATGAGCAGTTCTTC. It is translated as CASSLAVTGYNEQFF.

This clonotype is termed medium-sized (0.01 to 0.1%). Since the library was made to target alpha chains, this beta chain is a stray read and its abundance is not meaningful. The V gene is TRBV4-1, the J gene TRBJ1-1; 9 nucleotides match TRBD1. CDR3 length: 13 residues. Germline V gives CDR1 MGHRA, CDR2 YSYEKL. J was trimmed by 5 bases and V by 4 bases; bases with no gene match: 2. The CDR3 here is CASSLTGGTEAFF. CDR3 nucleotide sequence: TGCGCCAGCAGCCTGACAGGGGGAACTGAAGCTTTCTTT.

This clonotype was observed many times. This beta chain is a stray sequence in a library constructed for alpha chains; its clone size is not meaningful. This chain links TRBV19 with TRBJ1-5, with TRBD1 matching over 9 bases. This CDR3 spans 18 amino acids. The germline CDR1 and CDR2 sequences are LNHDA and SQIVND (reference sequence). V lost 3 bases and J lost 4; bases outside the gene matches: 13. The CDR3 here is CASSISPDRGRKNQPQHF. CDR3 nucleotide sequence: TGTGCCAGTAGTATTAGCCCGGACAGGGGACGGAAGAATCAGCCCCAGCATTTT.

There are many counts of this clonotype. Since it is a stray read in a library aimed at alpha chains, this beta chain has a size that is not meaningful. The gene calls are TRBV18 and TRBJ1-2; 7 bases are shared with TRBD1. Trimming at V came to 5 bases and at J to 4 bases, leaving 10 bases not matched to a gene. Germline CDR1 reads KGHSH; CDR2 reads LQKENI. The length of the CDR3 is 15 residues. In DNA, the CDR3 is TGTGCCAGCTCAGCTCCCGGGACAGCCTTCTATGGCTACACCTTC. This translates into CASSAPGTAFYGYTF.

This clonotype counts as medium-sized (0.01 to 0.1%). Within a library made for alpha chains, this beta chain is off target, and its count is uninformative. V gene TRBV28 combines with J gene TRBJ2-3; no clear D gene. Trimming took off 5 bases at V and 7 bases at J, with 13 bases between the two ends. This CDR3 is 13 amino acids long. Germline V CDR1 and CDR2: MDHEN, SYDVKM. The CDR3 sequence: CASSGRGPNTQYF. The CDR3 bases are TGTGCCAGCAGTGGAAGAGGACCCAATACGCAGTATTTT. Full variable domain (remainder filled in from reference TRBV28 and TRBJ2-3): DVKVTQSSRYLVKRTGEKVFLECVQDMDHENMFWYRQDPGLGLRLIYFSYDVKMKEKGDIPEGYSVSREKKERFSLILESASTNQTSMYLCASSGRGPNTQYFGPGTRLTVL.

A note on this clonotype: This beta chain appears as a stray read in a library generated for alpha chains; its size is not informative. The chain carries TRBV2 and TRBJ2-7; maybe TRBD2 (6 bases). Germline CDR1 SNHLY, CDR2 FYNNEI. The CDR3 is made up of 14 amino acids. Deletions cut 5 bases from V and 6 bases from J, with 17 bases between. The CDR3 coding sequence is TGTGCCAGCAGTACCCAGGCGGGGAGCGCCGAGCAGTACTTC. It specifies CASSTQAGSAEQYF.

This clonotype was seen ten or more times. The junction departs from the called germline gene at one end, perhaps through a read error. The library was prepared for alpha chains; this beta chain is a stray read, so its frequency means little. This chain links TRBV15 with TRBJ2-3; 7 bases align to TRBD1. Germline V gives CDR1 LNHNV, CDR2 YYDKDF (reference sequence). The CDR3 spans 16 residues. The CDR3 nucleotides read TGTGCCACCCGCAGCGGCAGCAGGGGGTACTCAGATACGCAGTATTTT. This gives the protein CATRSGSRGYSDTQYF.